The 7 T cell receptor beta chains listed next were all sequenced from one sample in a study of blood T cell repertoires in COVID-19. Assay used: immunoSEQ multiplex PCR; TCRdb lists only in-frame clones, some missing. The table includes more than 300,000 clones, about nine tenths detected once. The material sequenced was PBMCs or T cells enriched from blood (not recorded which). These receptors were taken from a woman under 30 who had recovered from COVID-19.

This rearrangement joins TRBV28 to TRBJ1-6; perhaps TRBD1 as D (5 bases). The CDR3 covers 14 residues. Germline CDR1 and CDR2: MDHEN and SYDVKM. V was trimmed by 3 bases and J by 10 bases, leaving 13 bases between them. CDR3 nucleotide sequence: TGTGCCAGCAGTTTTTCGGGGGTTCGATCACCCCTCCACTTT. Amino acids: CASSFSGVRSPLHF.

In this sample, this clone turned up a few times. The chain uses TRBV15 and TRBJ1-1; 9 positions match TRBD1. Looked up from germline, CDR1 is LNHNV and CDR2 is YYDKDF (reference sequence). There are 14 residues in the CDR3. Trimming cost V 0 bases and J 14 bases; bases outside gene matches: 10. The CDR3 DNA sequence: TGTGCCACCAGCAGAGATAATACAGGGGGCGCAGAGTTCTTT. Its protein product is CATSRDNTGGAEFF. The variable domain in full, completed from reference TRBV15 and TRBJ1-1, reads DAMVIQNPRYQVTQFGKPVTLSCSQTLNHNVMYWYQQKSSQAPKLLFHYYDKDFNNEADTPDNFQSRRPNTSFCFLDIRSPGLGDTAMYLCATSRDNTGGAEFFGQGTRLTVV.

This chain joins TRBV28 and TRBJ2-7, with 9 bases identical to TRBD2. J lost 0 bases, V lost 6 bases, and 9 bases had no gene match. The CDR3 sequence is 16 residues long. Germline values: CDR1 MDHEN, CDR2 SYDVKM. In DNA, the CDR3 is TGTGCCAGCAGCTCCAGCGCGGGGGGGGACTCCTACGAGCAGTACTTC. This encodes CASSSSAGGDSYEQYF.

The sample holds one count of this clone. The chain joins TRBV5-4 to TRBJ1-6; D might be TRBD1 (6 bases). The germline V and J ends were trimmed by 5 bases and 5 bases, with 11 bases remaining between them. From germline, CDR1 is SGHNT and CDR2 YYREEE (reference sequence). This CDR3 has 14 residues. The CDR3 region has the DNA TGTGCCAGCAGGAACAGGGCTGATAATTCACCCCTCCACTTT. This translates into CASRNRADNSPLHF. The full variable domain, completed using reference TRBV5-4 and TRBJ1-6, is ETGVTQSPTHLIKTRGQQVTLRCSSQSGHNTVSWYQQALGQGPQFIFQYYREEENGRGNFPPRFSGLQFPNYSSELNVNALELDDSALYLCASRNRADNSPLHFGNGTRLTVT.

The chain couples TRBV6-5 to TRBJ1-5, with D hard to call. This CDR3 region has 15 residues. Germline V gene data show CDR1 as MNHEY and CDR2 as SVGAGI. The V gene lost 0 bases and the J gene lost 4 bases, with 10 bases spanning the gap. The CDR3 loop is CASSYSRSVNQPQHF. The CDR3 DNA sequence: TGTGCCAGCAGTTACTCGAGGTCCGTGAATCAGCCCCAGCATTTT.

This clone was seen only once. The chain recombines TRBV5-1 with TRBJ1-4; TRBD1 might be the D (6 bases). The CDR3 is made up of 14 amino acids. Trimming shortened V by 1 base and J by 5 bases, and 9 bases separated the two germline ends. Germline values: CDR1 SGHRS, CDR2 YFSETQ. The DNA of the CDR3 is TGCGCCAGCAGCTTGACAGGGCGGAATGAAAAACTGTTTTTT. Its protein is CASSLTGRNEKLFF. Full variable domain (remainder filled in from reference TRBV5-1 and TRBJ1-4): KAGVTQTPRYLIKTRGQQVTLSCSPISGHRSVSWYQQTPGQGLQFLFEYFSETQRNKGNFPGRFSGRQFSNSRSEMNVSTLELGDSALYLCASSLTGRNEKLFFGSGTQLSVL.

In DNA, the CDR3 is TGTGCCAGCAGCCCCCGGACAGGGAGCGTCTATGGCTACACCTTC. Translating gives CASSPRTGSVYGYTF. This sequence joins TRBV9 and TRBJ1-2; 8 bases fit TRBD1. The CDR3 extends over 15 amino acids. The V and J ends lost 4 bases and 4 bases, in that order; junction bases with no gene match: 9. From germline, CDR1 is SGDLS and CDR2 YYNGEE.